This record covers a single TCR beta chain. Its specificity is not known. The source of the sample is a study of vaccination and CD4 T cells after COVID-19. Study results and caveats: In convalescent patients, a median around 86% of reactive clones appeared only post-vaccination.

The Oncomine TCR Beta short-read assay sequenced DNA from cultured CD4+ T cells. TCRdb passed the PCR reads through MiXCR, listing each CDR3 protein once. The sample shows about 17,000 distinct CDR3 sequences, 60% of them seen only once. Treatment noted: roughly 10-day PBMC culture with coronavirus spike peptide pools or control peptides (ViraFEST assay). The CDR3 has 15 amino acids. The germline gives CDR1 MNHEY, CDR2 SVGAGI. Losses at the gene ends were 0 bases for V and 7 bases for J; bases not matched to a gene: 7. The source material was CD4+ T cells from blood, cultured in vitro. The chain has TRBV6-5 and TRBJ1-2; 8 positions agree with TRBD1. This clonotype was sampled from a human donor who had recovered from COVID-19. The CDR3 here is CASSYSRRGPGGYTF. The CDR3 region has the DNA TGTGCCAGCAGTTACTCTCGCAGGGGGCCGGGTGGCTACACCTTC.